This record looks at one T cell receptor (beta chain) sequence and its context. Its matching antigen is unknown. Every isolated RNA sample was fully reverse transcribed, so sequencing captured expressed TCRB transcripts. Produced via immunoSEQ multiplex PCR; TCRdb's table is partial and in-frame only. The sample includes under 300,000 clones, about a tenth seen only once; the top ten take around 0.017%. The sample belongs to a study of beta chain features in type 1 diabetes. Study overall: Across the samples, roughly 98 million sorted cells were examined in total. Regarding the study as a whole: Across all four CD4+ subsets, people with type 1 diabetes showed modestly shorter TCRB CDR3s. A greater similarity of naive, central memory and Treg TCRB repertoires was seen among patients than among healthy donors. VDJ junctions from patients with type 1 diabetes contained fewer insertions and more deletions.

This CDR3 has 15 residues. Trimming left V 4 bases short and J 0 bases short, with 12 bases between. Germline V gene sequence: CDR1 SGHVS, CDR2 FQNEAQ. The origin of this receptor is a man in his thirties or forties with type 1 diabetes. The gene calls are TRBV7-8 and TRBJ1-2; D may be TRBD1 (5 bases). Sequenced input: naive CD4+ T cells from blood. CDR3 amino acids: CASSSTGLANYGYTF. Here the CDR3 DNA reads TGTGCCAGCAGCTCCACAGGTCTAGCTAACTATGGCTACACCTTC.